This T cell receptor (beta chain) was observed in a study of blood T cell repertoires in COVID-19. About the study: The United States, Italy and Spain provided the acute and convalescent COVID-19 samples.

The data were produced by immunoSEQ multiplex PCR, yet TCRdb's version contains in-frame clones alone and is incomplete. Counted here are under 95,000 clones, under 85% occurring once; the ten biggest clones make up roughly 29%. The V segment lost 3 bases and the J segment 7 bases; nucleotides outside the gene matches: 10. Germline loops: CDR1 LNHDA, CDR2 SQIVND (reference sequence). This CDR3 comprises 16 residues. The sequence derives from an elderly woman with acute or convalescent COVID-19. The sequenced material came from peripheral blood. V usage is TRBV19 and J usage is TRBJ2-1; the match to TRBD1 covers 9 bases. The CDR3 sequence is CASSIPWTGELNEQFF. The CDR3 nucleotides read TGTGCCAGTAGTATCCCCTGGACAGGGGAATTAAATGAGCAGTTCTTC.